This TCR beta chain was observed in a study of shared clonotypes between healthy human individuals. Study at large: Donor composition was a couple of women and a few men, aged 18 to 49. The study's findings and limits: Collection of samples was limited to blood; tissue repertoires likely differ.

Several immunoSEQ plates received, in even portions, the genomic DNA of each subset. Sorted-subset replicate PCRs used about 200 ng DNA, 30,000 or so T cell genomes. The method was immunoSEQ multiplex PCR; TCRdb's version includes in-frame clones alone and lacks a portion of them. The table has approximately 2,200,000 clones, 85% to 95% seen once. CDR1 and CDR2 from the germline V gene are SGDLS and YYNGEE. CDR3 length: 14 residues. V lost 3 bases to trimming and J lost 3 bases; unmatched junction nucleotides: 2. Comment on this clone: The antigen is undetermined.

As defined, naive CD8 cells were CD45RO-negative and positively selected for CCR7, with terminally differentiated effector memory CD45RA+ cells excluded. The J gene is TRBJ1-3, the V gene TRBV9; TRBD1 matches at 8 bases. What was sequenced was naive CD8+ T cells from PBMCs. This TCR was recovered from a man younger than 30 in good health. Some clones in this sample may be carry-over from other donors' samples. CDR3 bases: TGTGCCAGCAGCGCGGGACAGGATGGAAACACCATATATTTT. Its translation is CASSAGQDGNTIYF.